A selection of T cell receptor beta chains follows, all from one sample in a study of human T cells and chemical hapten exposure. TCRdb ran MiXCR on the RACE reads and lists one entry per CDR3 protein. The sample contains some 90,000 distinct CDR3 sequences, about a tenth of which appear only once. The sequencing here drew on whole blood, taken in connection with sensitization to the hapten diphenylcyclopropenone (DPC). The receptors shown here come from a woman in her thirties with alopecia areata. Some clones in this sample may be carry-over from other donors' samples. Each CDR3 is given with its conserved first and last residue. Each record gives: CDR3 protein, CDR3 DNA, D gene, V gene, clone size, J gene. The D gene is left open where the match is weak. Clone size, where shown, is once, few, many, or a class for clones that have expanded.

CSGGQGALSWQFF	TGCAGCGGGGGGCAGGGGGCTCTTTCATGGCAGTTCTTC	TRBD1	TRBV29-1	many	TRBJ2-1
CASSYYGTGHQPQHF	TGTGCCAGCAGTTATTACGGGACAGGACATCAGCCCCAGCATTTT	TRBD1	TRBV6-2/TRBV6-3	-	TRBJ1-5
CASSLTTGNSPLHF	TGTGCCAGCAGCTTAACCACAGGGAATTCACCCCTCCACTTT	-	TRBV7-3	many	TRBJ1-6
CASSPEGSGANVLTF	TGTGCCAGCAGCCCCGAAGGTAGTGGGGCCAACGTCCTGACTTTC	-	TRBV3-1	-	TRBJ2-6
CASNYGGRAGEQFF	TGTGCCAGCAACTATGGCGGGAGGGCCGGTGAGCAGTTCTTC	TRBD2	TRBV14	few	TRBJ2-1
CASSEGGTYNEQFF	TGTGCCAGCAGTGAGGGGGGGACCTACAATGAGCAGTTCTTC	-	TRBV6-5	few	TRBJ2-1
CASSPTGYQETQYF	TGTGCCAGCTCACCGACAGGGTACCAAGAGACCCAGTACTTC	TRBD1	TRBV18	few	TRBJ2-5
CASSPGRGRYF	TGTGCCAGCAGTCCGGGCAGGGGAAGATACTTC	-	TRBV28	few	TRBJ2-4
CASSFQDIWAGNTIYF	TGTGCCAGCAGTTTTCAGGACATCTGGGCTGGAAACACCATATATTTT	-	TRBV6-2/TRBV6-3	many	TRBJ1-3
CASRTSGKTQYF	TGTGCCAGCAGAACTAGCGGAAAGACGCAGTATTTT	TRBD2	TRBV28	-	TRBJ2-3
CATAEGNTEAFF	TGTGCCACCGCGGAGGGGAACACTGAAGCTTTCTTT	-	TRBV2	-	TRBJ1-1
CSVILAGAGEQYF	TGCAGCGTGATACTAGCGGGAGCGGGCGAGCAGTACTTC	TRBD2	TRBV29-1	-	TRBJ2-7
CASSQFSGGGIGNSPLHF	TGTGCCAGCAGCCAATTCTCGGGAGGAGGTATAGGTAATTCACCCCTCCACTTT	-	TRBV3-1	many	TRBJ1-6
CASSPGTESYGYTF	TGCGCCAGCAGCCCAGGGACAGAGAGTTATGGCTACACCTTC	TRBD1	TRBV5-1	few	TRBJ1-2
CSASGSGGASTREQYF	TGCAGTGCTAGCGGTTCAGGGGGCGCGAGTACGAGGGAGCAGTACTTC	TRBD1	TRBV20-1	-	TRBJ2-7
CASNLGSGISPLHF	TGTGCCAGCAACTTGGGGTCCGGGATTTCACCCCTCCACTTT	-	TRBV11-2	many	TRBJ1-6
CASSEAPGGGTDTQYF	TGTGCCAGCAGTGAAGCGCCGGGCGGGGGCACAGATACGCAGTATTTT	-	TRBV6-1	many	TRBJ2-3
CSARRSGQNTEAFF	TGCAGTGCTAGAAGGTCAGGACAAAACACTGAAGCTTTCTTT	-	TRBV20-1	many	TRBJ1-1
CASSFITPETFF	TGTGCCAGCAGCTTTATCACCCCCGAAACTTTCTTT	-	TRBV7-2	few	TRBJ1-1
CASSLTGGYGYTF	TGTGCCAGCAGTCTCACAGGGGGCTATGGCTACACCTTC	TRBD1	TRBV12-3/TRBV12-4	few	TRBJ1-2
CASSLNQGPCEQYF	TGTGCCAGCAGCTTGAACCAGGGGCCCTGCGAGCAGTACTTC	-	TRBV5-4	-	TRBJ2-7
CASSEQGSYNEQFF	TGTGCCAGCAGTGAACAGGGGTCCTACAATGAGCAGTTCTTC	-	TRBV2	-	TRBJ2-1
CATGRGTSTDTQYF	TGTGCCACCGGCCGGGGGACTAGCACAGATACGCAGTATTTT	-	TRBV10-3	many	TRBJ2-3
CASSPRQGPNIQYF	TGTGCCAGCAGCCCGCGACAGGGTCCAAACATTCAGTACTTC	TRBD1	TRBV7-2	few	TRBJ2-4
CATGRGPKNTGELFF	TGTGCCACCGGCAGGGGGCCGAAGAACACCGGGGAGCTGTTTTTT	TRBD1	TRBV24-1	-	TRBJ2-2
CSAGTRGSTGELFF	TGCAGCGCAGGGACACGGGGTTCCACCGGGGAGCTGTTTTTT	-	TRBV29-1	many	TRBJ2-2
CASSPKWTGEVWDTQYF	TGTGCCAGCAGCCCTAAGTGGACAGGGGAAGTTTGGGATACGCAGTATTTT	TRBD1	TRBV7-9	-	TRBJ2-3
CASSLNEGAAKNIQYF	TGTGCCAGCAGCTTAAATGAGGGGGCGGCCAAAAACATTCAGTACTTC	TRBD1	TRBV7-9	many	TRBJ2-4
CASSPPGQGAATEAFF	TGTGCCAGCAGCCCACCGGGACAGGGTGCAGCGACTGAAGCTTTCTTT	TRBD1	TRBV7-2	many	TRBJ1-1
CSAPRTSGTEQYF	TGCAGTGCTCCACGGACTAGCGGGACCGAGCAGTACTTC	TRBD2	TRBV20-1	many	TRBJ2-7
CASSPGGGMNTEAFF	TGCGCCAGCAGCCCAGGCGGGGGAATGAACACTGAAGCTTTCTTT	-	TRBV4-1	many	TRBJ1-1
CASSDGWRGKNIQYF	TGTGCCAGCAGTGACGGTTGGAGAGGGAAAAACATTCAGTACTTC	-	TRBV28	few	TRBJ2-4
CASSLWTTSTDTQYF	TGTGCCAGCAGTTTATGGACAACTAGCACAGATACGCAGTATTTT	-	TRBV28	many	TRBJ2-3
CASSIHDGQPQHF	TGTGCCAGTAGTATCCACGACGGTCAGCCCCAGCATTTT	-	TRBV19	-	TRBJ1-5
CASSLVGLAGPVNEQFF	TGCGCCAGCAGCTTGGTTGGCCTAGCCGGACCCGTGAATGAGCAGTTCTTC	-	TRBV5-1	-	TRBJ2-1
CASSVAGGRENEQFF	TGTGCCAGCAGCGTAGCCGGAGGCAGGGAAAATGAGCAGTTCTTC	-	TRBV9	few	TRBJ2-1
CASSLGASDTQYF	TGTGCCAGCAGTTTAGGGGCCAGCGATACGCAGTATTTT	-	TRBV12-3/TRBV12-4	many	TRBJ2-3
CASSLGGSPGSGANVLTF	TGTGCCAGCAGCCTAGGGGGCAGTCCAGGATCTGGGGCCAACGTCCTGACTTTC	TRBD1	TRBV28	many	TRBJ2-6
CASSLAGTGGFNQPQHF	TGTGCCAGCTCACTCGCCGGGACAGGGGGGTTCAATCAGCCCCAGCATTTT	TRBD1	TRBV18	many	TRBJ1-5
CSVAETGELFF	TGCAGCGTTGCTGAAACCGGGGAGCTGTTTTTT	-	TRBV29-1	-	TRBJ2-2
CASSPRLPRTDTQYF	TGTGCCAGCAGCCCCAGGCTCCCCCGCACAGATACGCAGTATTTT	-	TRBV28	few	TRBJ2-3
CASSQDPGASEKLFF	TGCGCCAGCAGCCAAGATCCGGGGGCGTCGGAAAAACTGTTTTTT	-	TRBV4-1	few	TRBJ1-4
CASTARRQGTGELFF	TGTGCCAGCACCGCCCGGCGACAGGGGACCGGGGAGCTGTTTTTT	TRBD1	TRBV6-5	many	TRBJ2-2
CASSLQGSSEAFF	TGTGCCAGCAGCTTGCAGGGGAGTTCTGAAGCTTTCTTT	-	TRBV7-9	many	TRBJ1-1
CASPTAEGSGGSGGETQYF	TGTGCCAGTCCGACCGCGGAGGGTAGCGGGGGGTCGGGAGGAGAGACCCAGTACTTC	TRBD2	TRBV6-6	few	TRBJ2-5